Following are 8 T cell receptor beta chains from one sample sequenced in a study of blood T cells in healthy people across ages. Primers used in a second PCR of roughly 7 to 12 cycles were a sample-barcoded 5' primer and a J-beta primer mix. TCRdb re-called the 5' RACE reads through MiXCR, storing one row per CDR3 protein. Of approximately 1.5 million distinct CDR3 sequences in the sample, approximately 43% were seen once. Material: blood. The receptors were gathered from a woman younger than 35 in good health.

This chain connects TRBV6-2 or TRBV6-3 to TRBJ2-1; no definite D call. Germline CDR1 and CDR2: MNHEY and SVGEGT. The CDR3 is 14 residues long. V lost 6 bases and J lost 5, with 14 bases in between. CDR3 amino acids: CASSPFGRNNEQFF. In nucleotides, the CDR3 is TGTGCCAGCAGCCCCTTTGGAAGGAACAATGAGCAGTTCTTC.

The rearrangement joins TRBV30 to TRBJ2-1; maybe TRBD2 (6 bases). Germline CDR1 GTSNPN, CDR2 SVGIG (reference sequence). V lost 0 bases and J 6 bases, leaving 9 bases between the germline ends. This CDR3 region has 13 residues. CDR3 sequence: CAWSVGTPNEQFF. The CDR3 DNA reads as TGTGCCTGGAGTGTTGGGACTCCCAATGAGCAGTTCTTC.

This clonotype has a handful of counts. The gene calls are TRBV11-2 and TRBJ2-1; 11 bases map to TRBD2. Trimming at V came to 4 bases and at J to 10 bases, leaving 9 bases not matched to a gene. Germline lookup yields CDR1 SGHAT and CDR2 FQNNGV. This CDR3 has 15 amino acids. The CDR3 nucleotides are TGTGCCAGCAGCTCGTTAGCGGGGGGGCGTAGAGAGCAGTTCTTC. The encoded protein is CASSSLAGGRREQFF.

This clonotype was found a few times. The CDR3 DNA is TGTGCCAGCAGTTATGGTGCAAAGGATAGCAATCAGCCCCAGCATTTT. Amino acid sequence: CASSYGAKDSNQPQHF. The chain combines TRBV6-2 or TRBV6-3 with TRBJ1-5; D remains ambiguous. The CDR3 contains 16 residues. Trimming took 3 bases from V and 0 from J, leaving 12 bases between them. CDR1 and CDR2 from the germline V gene are MNHEY and SVGEGT.

V gene TRBV12-3 or TRBV12-4 combines with J gene TRBJ2-7; D might be TRBD1 or TRBD2, each matching 6 bases. V was pared by 4 bases and J by 7 bases, with 23 bases between. The CDR3 runs 16 residues. The CDR3 spells CASSYKVQGPGAEQYF. The CDR3, as DNA: TGTGCCAGCAGTTACAAGGTGCAGGGTCCGGGGGCTGAGCAGTACTTC.

The sample holds a few counts of this clonotype. The rearrangement links TRBV25-1 to TRBJ2-1; tentative D call: TRBD1 (6 bases). Trimming left V 5 bases short and J 7 bases short, with 18 bases between. Germline assignment: CDR1 MGHDK and CDR2 SYGVNS. This CDR3 is built from 15 residues. CDR3 sequence: CASSPRQVRSNEQFF. The DNA for the CDR3 is TGTGCCAGCAGTCCTCGACAGGTACGGTCAAATGAGCAGTTCTTC.

The gene calls are TRBV12-3 or TRBV12-4 and TRBJ1-5; D gene unclear. The CDR3 is 15 residues long. V was pared by 6 bases and J by 3 bases, with 15 bases between. The CDR3 nucleotides read TGTGCCAGCAGGCCGCAGGACGGCGACAATCAGCCCCAGCATTTT. Translated: CASRPQDGDNQPQHF.

This chain connects TRBV5-1 to TRBJ2-5; the match to TRBD1 covers 7 bases. The DNA matches TRBJ2-1 better at its end, which makes the J call doubtful. This CDR3 region has 13 residues. In germline, CDR1 is SGHRS, CDR2 YFSETQ. The CDR3: CASSKQGQETQFF. The DNA for the CDR3 is TGCGCCAGCAGTAAACAGGGGCAAGAGACCCAGTTCTTC.